A single sample gave rise to the 17 T cell receptor beta chains below, sequenced in a study of blood T cells in healthy people across ages. Combining a sample-barcoded 5' primer with a J-beta primer mix, a second PCR ran for roughly 7 to 12 cycles. TCRdb passed the 5' RACE reads through MiXCR, listing each CDR3 protein once. The table includes nearly 1 million distinct CDR3 sequences, about 51% detected once. The specimen sequenced was blood. The receptors originated from a woman aged 55-69 years in good health.

This clonotype was seen a single time. The junction departs from the called germline gene at one end, perhaps through a read error. The V call is TRBV2, the J call TRBJ2-3; tentatively, D is TRBD2 (5 bases). Germline V gene sequence: CDR1 SNHLY, CDR2 FYNNEI. This CDR3 spans 15 amino acids. The CDR3 loop is CTSTPRASSTDTQYF. For the CDR3, the DNA is TGTACCAGCACGCCGAGGGCTTCTAGCACAGATACGCAGTATTTT.

V is TRBV2 and J is TRBJ2-3; a possible D gene is TRBD2 (5 bases). Germline V CDR1 and CDR2: SNHLY, FYNNEI. The germline V and J ends were trimmed by 3 bases and 8 bases, with 6 bases remaining between them. The CDR3 has 11 amino acids. CDR3 sequence: CASSERATQYF. The CDR3 region has the DNA TGTGCCAGCAGTGAGCGGGCTACGCAGTATTTT.

This rearrangement joins TRBV28 to TRBJ2-4, with 10 bases matching TRBD2. The DNA end is a closer match to TRBJ2-7, so the J assignment may be wrong. CDR3 length: 16 amino acids. Germline assignment: CDR1 MDHEN and CDR2 SYDVKM. The CDR3 loop reads CASSGWIGTSEYEQYF. The CDR3 DNA reads as TGTGCCAGCAGCGGTTGGATTGGGACTAGCGAATACGAGCAGTACTTC.

This chain joins TRBV20-1 and TRBJ2-7; the D is unclear. The CDR3 extends over 13 amino acids. Germline V gene lookup returns CDR1 DFQATT and CDR2 SNEGSKA (reference sequence). Trimming took 6 bases from V and 5 from J, leaving 17 bases between them. CDR3 sequence (DNA): TGCAGTGCCCCAGTGGGCGGTATCGACGAGCAGTACTTC. Protein: CSAPVGGIDEQYF.

The chain recombines TRBV20-1 with TRBJ2-2; 10 bases are a match to TRBD2. CDR1 is DFQATT, CDR2 SNEGSKA, per germline (reference sequence). The J segment lost 0 bases and the V segment lost 5 bases, leaving 6 bases of the junction unmatched. CDR3 size: 16 residues. CDR3 sequence (DNA): TGCAGTGCTGGACGACTAGCGGGTTCGAACACCGGGGAGCTGTTTTTT. Translated, it gives CSAGRLAGSNTGELFF.

The V gene is TRBV20-1, the J gene TRBJ2-1; 11 nucleotides match TRBD2. The CDR3 loop spans 16 amino acids. The germline gives CDR1 DFQATT, CDR2 SNEGSKA (reference sequence). With 4 bases clipped from V and 0 bases from J, the junction kept 5 bases outside the gene matches. CDR3 sequence: CSATLAGGFSYNEQFF. CDR3 nucleotides: TGCAGTGCTACCCTAGCGGGAGGATTCTCCTACAATGAGCAGTTCTTC.

The V and J genes are TRBV27 and TRBJ2-7, with 7 bases aligning to TRBD2. The CDR3 contains 13 residues. Germline-derived CDR1 and CDR2 are MNHEY and SMNVEV (reference sequence). V shed 8 bases and J 3 bases; nucleotides not matched to a gene: 7. The CDR3 coding sequence is TGTGCCAGCGCGGGGGAGGTGGGCTACGAGCAGTACTTC. Amino acid sequence: CASAGEVGYEQYF.

The V and J genes are TRBV4-1 and TRBJ2-4; tentatively, D is TRBD2 (6 bases). The end of the DNA is better explained by TRBJ2-7, so the J call may be wrong. There are 14 residues in the CDR3. From germline, CDR1 is MGHRA and CDR2 YSYEKL. The DNA of the CDR3 is TGCGCCAGCAGCTGGCGGGATATTGCCTACGAGCAGTACTTC. Translation gives CASSWRDIAYEQYF.

The chain is built from TRBV20-1 and TRBJ2-7; 8 bases are a match to TRBD2. The J call could be wrong; TRBJ2-5 is a better fit for the DNA end. The CDR3 totals 15 residues. Germline CDR1 DFQATT, CDR2 SNEGSKA (reference sequence). The CDR3 region is CSVTLLAASQETQYF. CDR3 bases: TGCAGTGTTACTCTACTAGCGGCCAGCCAAGAGACCCAGTACTTC.

This chain joins TRBV5-1 and TRBJ2-7; the D gene is possibly TRBD2 (5 bases). CDR3 length equals 16 residues. Trimming removed 3 bases from V and 3 bases from J, with 19 bases in between. Germline CDR1 SGHRS, CDR2 YFSETQ. DNA for the CDR3: TGCGCCAGCAGCTCTTCGACCATCGGGAATGTCTACGAGCAGTACTTC. Residues: CASSSSTIGNVYEQYF. Based on the CDR3 plus reference TRBV5-1 and TRBJ2-7, the full variable domain is KAGVTQTPRYLIKTRGQQVTLSCSPISGHRSVSWYQQTPGQGLQFLFEYFSETQRNKGNFPGRFSGRQFSNSRSEMNVSTLELGDSALYLCASSSSTIGNVYEQYFGPGTRLTVT.

The chain joins TRBV28 to TRBJ2-1, with D possibly being TRBD2 (5 bases). With 7 bases removed from V and 0 bases from J, the gap between germline ends came to 16 bases. Germline lookup yields CDR1 MDHEN and CDR2 SYDVKM. The length of the CDR3 is 16 residues. CDR3 DNA: TGTGCCAGCAACTTCCCCAGTGGGAGCTCCTACAATGAGCAGTTCTTC. Residues: CASNFPSGSSYNEQFF.

This clonotype was seen a handful of times. This chain uses TRBV29-1 with TRBJ2-3; D is unclear. CDR3 length: 13 residues. Germline values: CDR1 SQVTM, CDR2 ANQGSEA. V was pared by 8 bases and J by 5 bases, with 17 bases between. CDR3 in DNA: TGCAGCTCCTCCGTAACTGGGAAAGATACGCAGTATTTT. Encoded protein: CSSSVTGKDTQYF.

The rearrangement links TRBV7-2 to TRBJ2-5; TRBD1 aligns across 9 bases. Looked up from germline, CDR1 is SGHTA and CDR2 is FQGNSA. The V and J ends lost 5 bases and 4 bases, in that order; junction bases with no gene match: 8. The CDR3 consists of 15 residues. CDR3 loop: CASSPDRGSVETQYF. The CDR3 region has the DNA TGTGCCAGCAGCCCGGACAGGGGATCTGTAGAGACCCAGTACTTC.

On this clonotype itself: The junction and the germline gene differ at one end; a read error may be behind it. The V gene is TRBV12-3 or TRBV12-4, the J gene TRBJ2-7, with no clear D. The assigned J gene may be wrong: the sequence end matches TRBJ2-5 better. The length of the CDR3 is 15 residues. CDR3 amino acids: CASSLGRGSQGTQYF. For the CDR3, the DNA is TGTGCCAGCAGTTTAGGAAGAGGTTCTCAAGGGACCCAGTACTTC.

Only a few counts were recorded for this clonotype. CDR3 in amino acids: CSARAISSGLMYNEQFF. The CDR3 nucleotides are TGCAGTGCTAGGGCGATCAGTTCGGGACTAATGTACAATGAGCAGTTCTTC. The chain is built from TRBV20-1 and TRBJ2-1, with TRBD2 identical over 7 bases. This CDR3 has 17 residues. The germline V gene has CDR1 DFQATT and CDR2 SNEGSKA (reference sequence). V lost 3 bases and J lost 4; bases outside the gene matches: 15.

This chain uses TRBV3-1 with TRBJ1-1; 8 nucleotides line up with TRBD1. The CDR3 has 17 amino acids. The germline gives CDR1 LGHDT, CDR2 YNNKEL (reference sequence). With V trimmed by 2 bases and J by 2 bases, 10 bases remained unmatched. The CDR3 loop reads CASSQKDRDRTNTEAFF. DNA for the CDR3: TGTGCCAGCAGCCAAAAAGATAGGGACAGGACTAACACTGAAGCTTTCTTT.

This clonotype was seen a few times. The chain joins TRBV20-1 to TRBJ2-1; unclear D gene. CDR1 DFQATT and CDR2 SNEGSKA come from the germline V gene (reference sequence). V lost 6 bases and J lost 4, with 10 bases in between. The CDR3 is 12 residues long. Here the CDR3 DNA reads TGCAGTGCCAACTCCCTTTACAATGAGCAGTTCTTC. Translated, it gives CSANSLYNEQFF.